These 11 T cell receptor beta chains were all obtained from the same sample, sequenced in a study of T cell repertoires in cytomegalovirus infection (dated by TCRdb to the late 2010s). The treatment or condition label, as the study defines it: in vitro stimulation with specific CMV peptide epitopes to enrich CMV-specific T cells. These receptors are not linked to any known antigen. TCRdb names Illumina HiSeq 1500 as the instrument used. The public reads were reprocessed in TCRdb via fastp at Q25 and MiXCR, keeping in-frame beta chains. Identical CDR3 proteins give one entry, which carries the most common genes and DNA. The sample has 650,000 to 900,000 distinct CDR3 sequences on record, 25% to 30% of them singletons. Roughly 13% of the sample is in the top ten clones. The sequencing used cultured CD8+ T cells from PBMCs, collected from culture after CMV antigen stimulation. The receptors here all came from a human donor in good health (CMV status not recorded). Some clones in this sample may be carry-over from other donors' samples.

This clonotype showed up just a few times. The gene calls are TRBV7-6 and TRBJ2-3; the match to TRBD2 covers 7 bases. V shed 2 bases and J 2 bases; nucleotides not matched to a gene: 4. Germline CDR1 SGHVS, CDR2 FNYEAQ. The CDR3 has 15 residues. CDR3 coding DNA: TGTGCCAGCAGCTTATCCCTAGCGGCCACAGATACGCAGTATTTT. Protein sequence: CASSLSLAATDTQYF.

This sequence joins TRBV10-3 and TRBJ1-5; the D is unclear. There are 17 residues in the CDR3. Germline V gene data show CDR1 as ENHRY and CDR2 as SYGVKD. Trimming pared 0 bases from V and 0 bases from J, leaving 12 bases between. CDR3 DNA: TGTGCCATCAGTGAGTCGCCCGACTGGGGTAGCAATCAGCCCCAGCATTTT. Amino acid sequence: CAISESPDWGSNQPQHF.

This chain connects TRBV7-2 to TRBJ2-1; TRBD2 matches 7 bases. Germline V gene data show CDR1 as SGHTA and CDR2 as FQGNSA. This CDR3 is built from 15 residues. Trimming at V came to 3 bases and at J to 4 bases, leaving 6 bases not matched to a gene. CDR3 in amino acids: CASSFTGGGYNEQFF. DNA for the CDR3: TGTGCCAGCAGCTTCACGGGCGGGGGTTACAATGAGCAGTTCTTC.

This clonotype was recorded at least ten times. This chain joins TRBV7-2 and TRBJ1-4; 9 nucleotides match TRBD1. The CDR3 extends over 16 amino acids. Germline V gene data show CDR1 as SGHTA and CDR2 as FQGNSA. The junction had 11 bases not matched to a gene; V was cut back by 5 bases and J by 7 bases. The CDR3 loop is CASSLRTGVVSEKLFF. In DNA form, the CDR3 reads TGTGCCAGCAGCCTCCGGACAGGGGTGGTCTCTGAAAAACTGTTTTTT. The whole variable domain, filled in from reference TRBV7-2 and TRBJ1-4, reads GAGVSQSPSNKVTEKGKDVELRCDPISGHTALYWYRQSLGQGLEFLIYFQGNSAPDKSGLPSDRFSAERTGGSVSTLTIQRTQQEDSAVYLCASSLRTGVVSEKLFFGSGTQLSVL.

The rearrangement uses TRBV20-1 and TRBJ2-1, with 8 positions matching TRBD1. The germline gives CDR1 DFQATT, CDR2 SNEGSKA (reference sequence). With 2 bases clipped from V and 1 base from J, the junction kept 7 bases outside the gene matches. The CDR3 has 16 amino acids. CDR3 residues: CSARSTGVGSYNEQFF. The CDR3 coding sequence is TGCAGTGCTAGATCGACAGGGGTTGGTTCCTACAATGAGCAGTTCTTC.

The V gene is TRBV20-1, the J gene TRBJ1-5; TRBD1 agrees at 7 bases. J gave up 7 bases and V 6 bases, and 9 bases lay outside the gene matches. The CDR3 loop spans 13 amino acids. Germline CDR1 DFQATT, CDR2 SNEGSKA (reference sequence). CDR3 bases: TGCAGTGCAACGACAGGGTTGCGGCAGCCCCAGCATTTT. Protein sequence: CSATTGLRQPQHF.

The V and J genes are TRBV6-1 and TRBJ2-7; TRBD1 or TRBD2 may be the D gene (5 bases each). CDR1 is MNHNS, CDR2 SASEGT, per germline. V lost 4 bases, J lost 3 bases, and 16 bases lay in between. The CDR3 is made up of 15 amino acids. The CDR3 nucleotides read TGTGCCAGCAGTGCTCTCCGGGACGGAAACTACGAGCAGTACGTC. Translating it yields CASSALRDGNYEQYV.

The genes are TRBV6-2 or TRBV6-3 and TRBJ2-7; 9 nucleotides line up with TRBD1. With 6 bases clipped from V and 3 bases from J, the junction kept 12 bases outside the gene matches. Per germline, CDR1 MNHEY and CDR2 SVGEGT. There are 16 residues in the CDR3. DNA for the CDR3: TGTGCCAGCAGCCCCGGAGGGACAGGGCCCAACTACGAGCAGTACTTC. Protein: CASSPGGTGPNYEQYF.

This clonotype was recorded many times. The chain has TRBV2 and TRBJ1-1, with D unclear. V was cut by 6 bases and J by 1 base, with 9 bases left in between. This CDR3 region has 13 residues. Germline V lookup: CDR1 SNHLY, CDR2 FYNNEI. In nucleotides, the CDR3 is TGTGCCAGCAGCGAGGACGGGAACACTGAAGCTTTCTTT. Translated: CASSEDGNTEAFF.

The J gene is TRBJ2-3, the V gene TRBV12-3 or TRBV12-4; TRBD2 matches at 7 bases. The CDR3 has 14 amino acids. The ends lost 3 bases at V and 4 bases at J; junction bases unmatched: 4. The CDR3 here is CASSFGGRADTQYF. The CDR3 nucleotides read TGTGCCAGCAGTTTTGGTGGGAGGGCAGATACGCAGTATTTT.

The table lists this clonotype with a few counts. The V gene is TRBV27, the J gene TRBJ2-4, with 7 bases matching TRBD1. V shed 5 bases and J 1 base; nucleotides not matched to a gene: 5. CDR3 length equals 15 residues. Germline CDR1 MNHEY, CDR2 SMNVEV (reference sequence). CDR3 coding DNA: TGTGCCAGCAGTAGGGGGCGCGGGGCCAAAAACATTCAGTACTTC. Translated: CASSRGRGAKNIQYF.